The clone carrying this T cell receptor beta chain appeared a few times. What it binds is not known. This sample is part of a study of regulatory T cells in long-lasting Graves disease. Germline V gene lookup returns CDR1 MNHEY and CDR2 SVGEGT. The CDR3 length is 15 residues. The ends were cut back, 5 bases at V and 1 base at J, with 12 bases in the middle. Sample time point: persistent/refractory GD, antithyroid drugs over 5 years with positive TRAb. The TCR library was made from RNA that had been extracted from PBMCs in TRIzol. Study-wide findings and caveats: Preferential use of TRBV28, TRBJ1-2 and TRBJ2-5 was seen in persistent disease.

Arm-PCR of CDR3 regions and iRepertoire HTBI primers were used to build TCR beta libraries. TCRdb redid the calling of the multiplex PCR reads with MiXCR, one entry per CDR3 protein. This table has 300,000 to 350,000 distinct CDR3 sequences, about 18% appearing once. Sequenced material: peripheral blood mononuclear cells (PBMCs), taken when the disease was refractory, from a patient treated with antithyroid drugs. V is TRBV6-2 or TRBV6-3 and J is TRBJ2-4; D possibly corresponds to TRBD2 (5 bases). The TCR originated in a female donor with Graves disease. As DNA, the CDR3 is TGTGCCAGCAGTGAGAGGGTTGGGGCCAAAAACATTCAGTACTTC. This codes for CASSERVGAKNIQYF.